Listed below are T cell receptor beta chains from one sample, sequenced in a study of shared T cell receptors in the human thymus. Only in-frame clones appear in the TCRdb table, and some are missing; sequencing was by immunoSEQ multiplex PCR. The data contain some 660,000 clones, approximately 89% of them singletons. These data were likewise used in another study, on human thymus T cells.

The specimen sequenced was thymocytes. These receptors were taken from a boy in the first two years of life with a congenital heart defect. The CDR3 runs from the conserved cysteine through the conserved F or W. Each record gives: D gene, J gene, clone size, V gene, CDR3 length, CDR3 protein, CDR3 DNA. A D gene is named only where the DNA matches it firmly. Some rows mark clone size as missing; the rest say once, few, many or name a class of expanded clone.

D gene: -; J gene: TRBJ1-2; clone size: few; V gene: TRBV6-1; CDR3 length: 11; CDR3 protein: CASSPVGGYTF; CDR3 DNA: TGTGCCAGCAGTCCAGTCGGGGGCTACACCTTC
D gene: -; J gene: TRBJ2-7; clone size: -; V gene: TRBV5-1; CDR3 length: 15; CDR3 protein: CASSLIGGASYEQYF; CDR3 DNA: TGCGCCAGCAGCTTGATAGGGGGGGCCTCCTACGAGCAGTACTTC
D gene: -; J gene: TRBJ2-3; clone size: -; V gene: TRBV28; CDR3 length: 14; CDR3 protein: CASKPGTSTDTQYF; CDR3 DNA: TGTGCCAGCAAACCCGGGACTAGCACAGATACGCAGTATTTT
D gene: -; J gene: TRBJ1-4; clone size: -; V gene: TRBV7-9; CDR3 length: 19; CDR3 protein: CASSLAENIYRTTGEKLFF; CDR3 DNA: TGTGCCAGCAGCTTAGCGGAAAACATATACCGGACAACGGGTGAAAAACTGTTTTTT
D gene: TRBD2; J gene: TRBJ2-3; clone size: -; V gene: TRBV27; CDR3 length: 18; CDR3 protein: CASTRRFVTSGGTDTQYF; CDR3 DNA: TGTGCCAGCACCCGACGGTTCGTGACTAGCGGGGGCACAGATACGCAGTATTTT
D gene: TRBD1; J gene: TRBJ2-7; clone size: -; V gene: TRBV11-2; CDR3 length: 15; CDR3 protein: CASSLQTGGRYEQYF; CDR3 DNA: TGTGCCAGCAGCCTGCAGACAGGGGGTCGGTACGAGCAGTACTTC
D gene: -; J gene: TRBJ2-2; clone size: -; V gene: TRBV28; CDR3 length: 14; CDR3 protein: CASSLLAFNGELFF; CDR3 DNA: TGTGCCAGCAGTTTACTAGCGTTTAACGGGGAGCTGTTTTTT
D gene: TRBD2; J gene: TRBJ2-5; clone size: -; V gene: TRBV4-3; CDR3 length: 14; CDR3 protein: CASSHRAGEVTQYF; CDR3 DNA: TGCGCCAGCAGCCACCGAGCGGGAGAGGTGACCCAGTACTTC
D gene: TRBD1; J gene: TRBJ2-7; clone size: -; V gene: TRBV25-1; CDR3 length: 16; CDR3 protein: CASSEFTGTASYEQYF; CDR3 DNA: TGTGCCAGCAGTGAATTCACCGGGACAGCAAGCTACGAGCAGTACTTC
D gene: TRBD2; J gene: TRBJ2-5; clone size: -; V gene: TRBV15; CDR3 length: 18; CDR3 protein: CATSRDSLAGEGWETQYF; CDR3 DNA: TGTGCCACCAGCAGAGATTCCCTAGCGGGAGAAGGGTGGGAGACCCAGTACTTC
D gene: -; J gene: TRBJ1-3; clone size: -; V gene: TRBV28; CDR3 length: 13; CDR3 protein: CASRRGPGNTIYF; CDR3 DNA: TGTGCCAGCAGGCGGGGGCCTGGAAACACCATATATTTT
D gene: TRBD1; J gene: TRBJ2-1; clone size: -; V gene: TRBV9; CDR3 length: 15; CDR3 protein: CASSGQGAPYNEQFF; CDR3 DNA: TGTGCCAGCAGCGGACAGGGGGCGCCCTACAATGAGCAGTTCTTC
D gene: TRBD2; J gene: TRBJ2-7; clone size: once; V gene: TRBV5-1; CDR3 length: 15; CDR3 protein: CASSLVAGGPWEQYF; CDR3 DNA: TGCGCCAGCAGCTTGGTAGCGGGGGGGCCGTGGGAGCAGTACTTC
D gene: TRBD1; J gene: TRBJ1-4; clone size: -; V gene: TRBV6-5; CDR3 length: 14; CDR3 protein: CASRTQGADEKLFF; CDR3 DNA: TGTGCCAGCAGGACACAGGGGGCGGATGAAAAACTGTTTTTT
D gene: TRBD2; J gene: TRBJ2-3; clone size: once; V gene: TRBV6-4; CDR3 length: 16; CDR3 protein: CASSDSAGGSPDTQYF; CDR3 DNA: TGTGCCAGCAGTGACTCGGCGGGAGGGTCACCAGATACGCAGTATTTT
D gene: -; J gene: TRBJ1-5; clone size: -; V gene: TRBV6-6; CDR3 length: 14; CDR3 protein: CASVRGCSNQPQHF; CDR3 DNA: TGTGCCAGCGTAAGGGGGTGTAGCAATCAGCCCCAGCATTTT
D gene: TRBD1; J gene: TRBJ2-7; clone size: -; V gene: TRBV5-6; CDR3 length: 11; CDR3 protein: CASSKTGDFYF; CDR3 DNA: TGTGCCAGCAGTAAGACAGGGGACTTTTACTTC
D gene: -; J gene: TRBJ2-3; clone size: -; V gene: TRBV9; CDR3 length: 14; CDR3 protein: CASSMTRGTDTQYF; CDR3 DNA: TGTGCCAGCAGCATGACTAGAGGAACAGATACGCAGTATTTT
D gene: TRBD1; J gene: TRBJ1-2; clone size: -; V gene: TRBV10-3; CDR3 length: 14; CDR3 protein: CAIRGTGGDYGYTF; CDR3 DNA: TGTGCCATCAGGGGGACAGGGGGGGATTATGGCTACACCTTC
D gene: -; J gene: TRBJ1-1; clone size: -; V gene: TRBV18; CDR3 length: 15; CDR3 protein: CASSPRSGGDTEAFF; CDR3 DNA: TGTGCCAGCTCACCAAGATCGGGCGGGGACACTGAAGCTTTCTTT
D gene: TRBD1; J gene: TRBJ1-5; clone size: -; V gene: TRBV28; CDR3 length: 16; CDR3 protein: CASSSPGTGNRQPQHF; CDR3 DNA: TGTGCCAGCAGCTCTCCGGGGACAGGAAATCGCCAGCCCCAGCATTTT
D gene: TRBD2; J gene: TRBJ2-3; clone size: -; V gene: TRBV4-1; CDR3 length: 16; CDR3 protein: CASSQGGGRSTDTQYF; CDR3 DNA: TGCGCCAGCAGCCAAGGCGGGGGGCGCAGCACAGATACGCAGTATTTT
D gene: TRBD1; J gene: TRBJ2-3; clone size: -; V gene: TRBV6-1; CDR3 length: 14; CDR3 protein: CASGRGQASDTQYF; CDR3 DNA: TGTGCCAGCGGAAGGGGACAGGCGTCAGATACGCAGTATTTT
D gene: -; J gene: TRBJ2-7; clone size: -; V gene: TRBV28; CDR3 length: 14; CDR3 protein: CASSLWGSSYEQYF; CDR3 DNA: TGTGCCAGCAGTTTATGGGGCAGTTCCTACGAGCAGTACTTC
D gene: -; J gene: TRBJ2-7; clone size: -; V gene: TRBV4-3; CDR3 length: 16; CDR3 protein: CASSRIPKDTLYEQYF; CDR3 DNA: TGCGCCAGCAGCCGGATCCCCAAAGACACCCTCTACGAGCAGTACTTC
D gene: -; J gene: TRBJ2-7; clone size: -; V gene: TRBV7-8; CDR3 length: 12; CDR3 protein: CASSPAAYEQYF; CDR3 DNA: TGTGCCAGCAGCCCCGCGGCCTACGAGCAGTACTTC
D gene: -; J gene: TRBJ2-1; clone size: -; V gene: TRBV28; CDR3 length: 15; CDR3 protein: CASPPLEGSRDEQFF; CDR3 DNA: TGTGCCAGCCCACCCCTGGAGGGTTCCCGGGATGAGCAGTTCTTC
D gene: -; J gene: TRBJ1-1; clone size: -; V gene: TRBV15; CDR3 length: 16; CDR3 protein: CATSRDRRQTNTEAFF; CDR3 DNA: TGTGCCACCAGCAGAGATAGGAGACAGACCAACACTGAAGCTTTCTTT
D gene: -; J gene: TRBJ2-1; clone size: -; V gene: TRBV9; CDR3 length: 14; CDR3 protein: CASAYEDNYNEQFF; CDR3 DNA: TGTGCCAGCGCCTACGAAGACAATTACAATGAGCAGTTCTTC
D gene: TRBD1; J gene: TRBJ1-2; clone size: -; V gene: TRBV5-1; CDR3 length: 20; CDR3 protein: CASSKRENRDRGRGGYGYTF; CDR3 DNA: TGCGCCAGCAGCAAAAGGGAGAACCGGGACAGGGGGCGAGGCGGCTATGGCTACACCTTC
D gene: -; J gene: TRBJ1-4; clone size: -; V gene: TRBV28; CDR3 length: 15; CDR3 protein: CASRGGQGALEKLFF; CDR3 DNA: TGTGCCAGCAGGGGGGGGCAGGGTGCTTTGGAAAAACTGTTTTTT
D gene: -; J gene: TRBJ1-1; clone size: few; V gene: TRBV10-1; CDR3 length: 13; CDR3 protein: CALIRPVRTEAFF; CDR3 DNA: TGCGCCCTCATCAGGCCGGTTAGGACTGAAGCTTTCTTT
D gene: TRBD2; J gene: TRBJ2-4; clone size: -; V gene: TRBV7-2; CDR3 length: 17; CDR3 protein: CASSSPTSGGRKNIQYF; CDR3 DNA: TGTGCCAGCAGCTCCCCGACTAGCGGGGGCAGGAAAAACATTCAGTACTTC
D gene: -; J gene: TRBJ2-1; clone size: -; V gene: TRBV27; CDR3 length: 21; CDR3 protein: CASSSRTRSSKRETSYNEQFF; CDR3 DNA: TGTGCCAGCAGTTCGAGGACAAGGTCCTCAAAACGGGAGACTTCGTACAATGAGCAGTTCTTC
D gene: -; J gene: TRBJ1-1; clone size: -; V gene: TRBV4-1; CDR3 length: 17; CDR3 protein: CASSQPGKFAPDTEAFF; CDR3 DNA: TGCGCCAGCAGCCAACCCGGGAAGTTTGCCCCGGACACTGAAGCTTTCTTT
D gene: -; J gene: TRBJ1-2; clone size: -; V gene: TRBV6-5; CDR3 length: 16; CDR3 protein: CASSYRVGFSSYGYTF; CDR3 DNA: TGTGCCAGCAGTTACCGGGTTGGGTTTAGTAGCTATGGCTACACCTTC
D gene: -; J gene: TRBJ2-4; clone size: once; V gene: TRBV4-3; CDR3 length: 18; CDR3 protein: CASSQGARAKLAKNIQYF; CDR3 DNA: TGCGCCAGCAGCCAAGGGGCCAGAGCCAAACTGGCCAAAAACATTCAGTACTTC
D gene: -; J gene: TRBJ1-1; clone size: -; V gene: TRBV4-1; CDR3 length: 16; CDR3 protein: CASSQIGTSANTEAFF; CDR3 DNA: TGCGCCAGCAGCCAGATAGGGACATCGGCTAACACTGAAGCTTTCTTT
D gene: TRBD1; J gene: TRBJ1-3; clone size: once; V gene: TRBV27; CDR3 length: 16; CDR3 protein: CASSKTGAGSGNTIYF; CDR3 DNA: TGTGCCAGCAGTAAGACAGGGGCCGGCTCTGGAAACACCATATATTTT
D gene: TRBD2; J gene: TRBJ2-1; clone size: -; V gene: TRBV4-1; CDR3 length: 15; CDR3 protein: CASSKPGLPYNEQFF; CDR3 DNA: TGCGCCAGCAGCAAACCGGGACTACCTTACAATGAGCAGTTCTTC
D gene: TRBD1; J gene: TRBJ2-3; clone size: -; V gene: TRBV6-5; CDR3 length: 15; CDR3 protein: CASSPRDRSTDTQYF; CDR3 DNA: TGTGCCAGCAGTCCCCGGGACAGGAGCACAGATACGCAGTATTTT
D gene: TRBD1; J gene: TRBJ1-5; clone size: -; V gene: TRBV2; CDR3 length: 15; CDR3 protein: CASSKRGTGGKPQHF; CDR3 DNA: TGTGCCAGCAGTAAACGAGGGACAGGAGGGAAGCCCCAGCATTTT
D gene: -; J gene: TRBJ1-1; clone size: -; V gene: TRBV20-1; CDR3 length: 11; CDR3 protein: CSARVGEEAFF; CDR3 DNA: TGCAGTGCTAGAGTCGGGGAAGAAGCTTTCTTT
D gene: -; J gene: TRBJ1-5; clone size: -; V gene: TRBV27; CDR3 length: 9; CDR3 protein: CAVYQPQHF; CDR3 DNA: TGTGCCGTCTATCAGCCCCAGCATTTT
D gene: -; J gene: TRBJ2-5; clone size: few; V gene: TRBV15; CDR3 length: 16; CDR3 protein: CATSRDTVRSQETQYF; CDR3 DNA: TGTGCCACCAGCAGAGATACGGTCAGGTCGCAAGAGACCCAGTACTTC
D gene: -; J gene: TRBJ1-1; clone size: -; V gene: TRBV29-1; CDR3 length: 17; CDR3 protein: CSVEGVGASCLDTEAFF; CDR3 DNA: TGCAGCGTTGAAGGTGTGGGGGCGTCGTGTTTGGACACTGAAGCTTTCTTT
D gene: TRBD2; J gene: TRBJ2-7; clone size: -; V gene: TRBV12-5; CDR3 length: 17; CDR3 protein: CASARGWRSGASYEQYF; CDR3 DNA: TGTGCTAGTGCCCGGGGGTGGCGAAGCGGGGCCTCCTACGAGCAGTACTTC
D gene: TRBD2; J gene: TRBJ2-7; clone size: -; V gene: TRBV7-9; CDR3 length: 15; CDR3 protein: CASSLSSGRSIEQYF; CDR3 DNA: TGTGCCAGCAGCTTATCTAGCGGGAGGAGTATCGAGCAGTACTTC
D gene: -; J gene: TRBJ2-2; clone size: -; V gene: TRBV28; CDR3 length: 17; CDR3 protein: CASSLIPKEGYTGELFF; CDR3 DNA: TGTGCCAGCAGTTTAATCCCGAAGGAGGGGTACACCGGGGAGCTGTTTTTT
D gene: -; J gene: TRBJ1-6; clone size: few; V gene: TRBV27; CDR3 length: 16; CDR3 protein: CASREDGVVSNSPLHF; CDR3 DNA: TGTGCCAGCAGGGAGGACGGTGTAGTCTCAAATTCACCCCTCCACTTT
D gene: TRBD2; J gene: TRBJ2-3; clone size: -; V gene: TRBV30; CDR3 length: 15; CDR3 protein: CAWSFGGGSTDTQYF; CDR3 DNA: TGTGCCTGGAGTTTTGGCGGGGGGAGCACAGATACGCAGTATTTT
D gene: TRBD1; J gene: TRBJ2-7; clone size: -; V gene: TRBV7-6; CDR3 length: 16; CDR3 protein: CASSLTRGQPNDEQYF; CDR3 DNA: TGTGCCAGCAGCTTAACGAGGGGACAGCCAAATGACGAGCAGTACTTC
D gene: TRBD2; J gene: TRBJ2-1; clone size: -; V gene: TRBV7-9; CDR3 length: 17; CDR3 protein: CASSLTAGGRYYNEQFF; CDR3 DNA: TGTGCCAGCAGCTTAACAGCGGGAGGACGATACTACAATGAGCAGTTCTTC
D gene: TRBD1; J gene: TRBJ1-1; clone size: -; V gene: TRBV11-2; CDR3 length: 15; CDR3 protein: CASSHKGQENTEAFF; CDR3 DNA: TGTGCCAGCAGCCACAAGGGACAGGAGAACACTGAAGCTTTCTTT
D gene: TRBD2; J gene: TRBJ2-7; clone size: -; V gene: TRBV9; CDR3 length: 18; CDR3 protein: CASSVVLVGTSGSYEQYF; CDR3 DNA: TGTGCCAGCAGCGTAGTCCTAGTCGGAACTAGCGGGTCCTACGAGCAGTACTTC
D gene: TRBD1; J gene: TRBJ2-7; clone size: -; V gene: TRBV27; CDR3 length: 13; CDR3 protein: CASSLETGGEQYF; CDR3 DNA: TGTGCCAGCAGTCTAGAGACAGGGGGCGAGCAGTACTTC
D gene: TRBD2; J gene: TRBJ2-3; clone size: once; V gene: TRBV27; CDR3 length: 20; CDR3 protein: CASSESPGTSGGLRTDTQYF; CDR3 DNA: TGTGCCAGCAGTGAATCGCCCGGGACTAGCGGGGGGCTGCGCACAGATACGCAGTATTTT
D gene: -; J gene: TRBJ1-4; clone size: few; V gene: TRBV19; CDR3 length: 14; CDR3 protein: CASSVQARREKLFF; CDR3 DNA: TGTGCCAGTAGTGTTCAAGCGCGTCGTGAAAAACTGTTTTTT
D gene: TRBD1; J gene: TRBJ2-7; clone size: -; V gene: TRBV30; CDR3 length: 13; CDR3 protein: CAWSRDRAHEQYF; CDR3 DNA: TGTGCCTGGAGCCGGGACAGGGCCCACGAGCAGTACTTC
D gene: TRBD1; J gene: TRBJ2-3; clone size: -; V gene: TRBV5-1; CDR3 length: 15; CDR3 protein: CASSLGDSSTDTQYF; CDR3 DNA: TGCGCCAGCAGCTTGGGGGACAGCAGCACAGATACGCAGTATTTT